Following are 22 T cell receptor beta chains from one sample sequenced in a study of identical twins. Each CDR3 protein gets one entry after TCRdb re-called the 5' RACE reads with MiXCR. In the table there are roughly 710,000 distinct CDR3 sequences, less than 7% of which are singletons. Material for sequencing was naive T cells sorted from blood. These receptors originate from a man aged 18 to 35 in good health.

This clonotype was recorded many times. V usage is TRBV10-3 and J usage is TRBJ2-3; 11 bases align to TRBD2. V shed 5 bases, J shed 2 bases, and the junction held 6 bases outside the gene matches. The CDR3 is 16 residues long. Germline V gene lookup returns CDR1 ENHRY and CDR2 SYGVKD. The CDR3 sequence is CAISPQLAGATDTQYF. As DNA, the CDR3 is TGTGCCATCAGTCCGCAACTAGCGGGGGCCACAGATACGCAGTATTTT.

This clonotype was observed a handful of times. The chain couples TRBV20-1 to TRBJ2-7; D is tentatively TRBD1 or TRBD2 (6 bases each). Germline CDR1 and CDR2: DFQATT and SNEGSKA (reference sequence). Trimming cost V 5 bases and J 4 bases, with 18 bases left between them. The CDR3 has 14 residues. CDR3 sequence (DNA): TGCAGTGCTGAATCCACCCGGGGGCTATACGAGCAGTACTTC. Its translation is CSAESTRGLYEQYF.

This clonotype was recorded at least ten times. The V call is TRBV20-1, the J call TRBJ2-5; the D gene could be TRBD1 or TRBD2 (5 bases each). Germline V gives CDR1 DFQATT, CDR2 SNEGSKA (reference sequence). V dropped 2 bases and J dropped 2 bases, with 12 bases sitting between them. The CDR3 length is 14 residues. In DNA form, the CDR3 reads TGCAGTGCTAGACCCCCGGGGACGCAAGAGACCCAGTACTTC. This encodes CSARPPGTQETQYF.

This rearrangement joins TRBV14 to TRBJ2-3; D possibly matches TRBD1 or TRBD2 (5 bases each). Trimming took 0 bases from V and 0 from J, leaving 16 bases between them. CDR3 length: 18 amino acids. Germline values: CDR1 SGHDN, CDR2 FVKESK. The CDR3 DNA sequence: TGTGCCAGCAGCCAAGATTCCGGGACGGTGACTAGCACAGATACGCAGTATTTT. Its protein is CASSQDSGTVTSTDTQYF.

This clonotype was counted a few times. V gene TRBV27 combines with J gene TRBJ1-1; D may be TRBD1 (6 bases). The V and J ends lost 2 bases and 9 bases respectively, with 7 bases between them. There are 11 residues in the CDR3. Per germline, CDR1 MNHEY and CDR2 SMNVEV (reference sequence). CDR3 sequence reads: CASSLQGQAFF. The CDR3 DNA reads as TGTGCCAGCAGTTTACAGGGGCAAGCTTTCTTT.

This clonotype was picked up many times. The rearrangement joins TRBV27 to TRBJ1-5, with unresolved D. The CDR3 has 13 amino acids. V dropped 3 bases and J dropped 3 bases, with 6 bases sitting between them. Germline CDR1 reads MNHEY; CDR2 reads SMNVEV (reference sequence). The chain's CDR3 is CASSFNYNQPQHF. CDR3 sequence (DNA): TGTGCCAGCAGTTTTAACTACAATCAGCCCCAGCATTTT.

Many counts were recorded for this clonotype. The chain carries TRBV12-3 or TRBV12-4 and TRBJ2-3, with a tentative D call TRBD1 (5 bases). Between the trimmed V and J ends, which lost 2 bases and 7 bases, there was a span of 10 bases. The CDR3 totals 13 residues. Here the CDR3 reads CASSLQGSHTQYF. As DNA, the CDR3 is TGTGCCAGCAGTTTACAGGGTTCACATACGCAGTATTTT.

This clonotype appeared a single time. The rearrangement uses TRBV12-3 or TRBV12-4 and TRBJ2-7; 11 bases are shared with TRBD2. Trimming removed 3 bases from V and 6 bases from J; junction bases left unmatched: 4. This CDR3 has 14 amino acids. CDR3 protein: CASSFTSGSSEQYF. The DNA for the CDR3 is TGTGCCAGCAGTTTTACTAGCGGGAGTTCCGAGCAGTACTTC.

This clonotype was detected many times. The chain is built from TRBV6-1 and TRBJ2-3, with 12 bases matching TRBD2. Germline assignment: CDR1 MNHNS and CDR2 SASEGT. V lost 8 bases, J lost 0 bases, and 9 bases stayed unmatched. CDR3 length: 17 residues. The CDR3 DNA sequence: TGTGCCAGCTCCCTAGCGGGAGGGCCCCCTAGCACAGATACGCAGTATTTT. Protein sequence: CASSLAGGPPSTDTQYF.

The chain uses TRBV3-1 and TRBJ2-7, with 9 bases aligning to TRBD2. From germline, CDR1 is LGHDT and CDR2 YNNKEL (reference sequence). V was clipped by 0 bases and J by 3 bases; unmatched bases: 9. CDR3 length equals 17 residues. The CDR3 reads CASSQETLAGHLYEQYF. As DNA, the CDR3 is TGTGCCAGCAGCCAAGAGACTCTAGCGGGACACCTCTACGAGCAGTACTTC.

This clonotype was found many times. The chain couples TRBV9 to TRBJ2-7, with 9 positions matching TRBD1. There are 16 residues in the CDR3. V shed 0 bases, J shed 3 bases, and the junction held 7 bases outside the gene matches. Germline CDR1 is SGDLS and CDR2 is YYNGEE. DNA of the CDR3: TGTGCCAGCAGCGTAGGCGGACAGGGGAGATACTACGAGCAGTACTTC. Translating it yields CASSVGGQGRYYEQYF.

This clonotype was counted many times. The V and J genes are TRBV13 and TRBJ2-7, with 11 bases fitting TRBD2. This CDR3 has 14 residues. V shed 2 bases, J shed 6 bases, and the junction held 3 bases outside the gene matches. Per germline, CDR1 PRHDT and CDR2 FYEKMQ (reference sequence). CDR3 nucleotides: TGTGCCAGCAGCTTATCCCTAGCGGGAGGCGAGCAGTACGTC. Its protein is CASSLSLAGGEQYV.

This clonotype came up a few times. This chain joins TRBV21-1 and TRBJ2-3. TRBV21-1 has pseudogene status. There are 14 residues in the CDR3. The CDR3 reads CASSNQASTDTQYF. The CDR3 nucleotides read TGTGCCAGCAGCAACCAGGCGAGCACAGATACGCAGTATTTT.

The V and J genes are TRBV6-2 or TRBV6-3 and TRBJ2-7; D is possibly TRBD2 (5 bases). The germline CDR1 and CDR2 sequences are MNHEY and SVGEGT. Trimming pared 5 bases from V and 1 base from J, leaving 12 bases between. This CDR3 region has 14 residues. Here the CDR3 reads CASSNRRGSYEQYF. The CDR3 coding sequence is TGTGCCAGCAGTAACCGGAGAGGGTCCTACGAGCAGTACTTC.

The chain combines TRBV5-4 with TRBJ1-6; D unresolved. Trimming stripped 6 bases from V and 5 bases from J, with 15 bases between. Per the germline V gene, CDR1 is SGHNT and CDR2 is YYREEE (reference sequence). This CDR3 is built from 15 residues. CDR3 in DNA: TGTGCCAGCACCCGGGGTCGGCAGAATAATTCACCCCTCCACTTT. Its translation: CASTRGRQNNSPLHF.

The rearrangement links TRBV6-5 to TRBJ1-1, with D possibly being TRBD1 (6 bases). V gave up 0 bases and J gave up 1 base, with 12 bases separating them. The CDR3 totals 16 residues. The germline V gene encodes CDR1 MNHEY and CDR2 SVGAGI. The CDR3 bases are TGTGCCAGCAGTTACTCAACCGGGACACAGAACACTGAAGCTTTCTTT. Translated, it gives CASSYSTGTQNTEAFF.

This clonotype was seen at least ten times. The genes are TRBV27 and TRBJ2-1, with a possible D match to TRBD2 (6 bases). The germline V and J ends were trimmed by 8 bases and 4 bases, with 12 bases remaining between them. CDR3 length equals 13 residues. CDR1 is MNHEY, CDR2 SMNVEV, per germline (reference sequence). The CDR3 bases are TGTGCCAGCCGTAGCGGAGCATACAATGAGCAGTTCTTC. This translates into CASRSGAYNEQFF.

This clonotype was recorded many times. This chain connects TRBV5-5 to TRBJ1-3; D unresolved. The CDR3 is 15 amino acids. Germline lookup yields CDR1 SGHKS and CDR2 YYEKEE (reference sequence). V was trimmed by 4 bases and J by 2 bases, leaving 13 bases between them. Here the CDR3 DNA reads TGTGCCAGCAGCCCCCCACACCCCACTGGAAACACCATATATTTT. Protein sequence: CASSPPHPTGNTIYF.

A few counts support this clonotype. The DNA of the CDR3 is TGTGCCACCAGCCCCCCCTTACGACAGGGTACCACCGGGGAGCTGTTTTTT. Translated: CATSPPLRQGTTGELFF. This sequence joins TRBV24-1 and TRBJ2-2, with 7 bases that match TRBD1. V shed 7 bases, J shed 4 bases, and the junction held 14 bases outside the gene matches. The CDR3 is made up of 17 amino acids. Germline V gene sequence: CDR1 KGHDR, CDR2 SFDVKD.

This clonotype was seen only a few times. The CDR3 DNA reads as TGTGCCAGCAACCAAAGAGGGGCGGTGTATGGCGATACGCAGTATTTT. Amino acids: CASNQRGAVYGDTQYF. V is TRBV6-2 or TRBV6-3 and J is TRBJ2-3, with D possibly called TRBD1 or TRBD2 (5 bases each). Germline loops: CDR1 MNHEY, CDR2 SVGEGT. V lost 7 bases and J 6 bases, leaving 23 bases between the germline ends. CDR3 length equals 16 residues.

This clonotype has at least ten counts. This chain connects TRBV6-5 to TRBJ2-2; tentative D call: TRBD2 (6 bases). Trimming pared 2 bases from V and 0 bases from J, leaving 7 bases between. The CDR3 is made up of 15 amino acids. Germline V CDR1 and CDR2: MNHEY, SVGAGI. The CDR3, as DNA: TGTGCCAGCAGTTACGCGGGGCCGAACACCGGGGAGCTGTTTTTT. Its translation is CASSYAGPNTGELFF.

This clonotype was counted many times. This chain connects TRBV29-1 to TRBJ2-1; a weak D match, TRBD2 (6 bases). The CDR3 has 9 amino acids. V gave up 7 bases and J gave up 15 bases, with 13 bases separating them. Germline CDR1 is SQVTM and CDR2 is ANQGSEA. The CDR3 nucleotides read TGCAGCGGTGGGACTCCGTCGTTCTTC. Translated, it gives CSGGTPSFF.